What follows is one T cell receptor beta chain and its context. Its antigen remains undetermined. No per-base quality is available; no much larger clone lies one base away. These data originate in a study of control samples from healthy donors and cancer patients (dated by TCRdb to the early 2020s). V and J are truncated by 4 bases and 2 bases respectively, leaving an intervening sequence of 9 bases. The CDR3 goes from the cysteine to the phenylalanine over 13 residues. Only the CDR3 DNA stays, 39 bases, in frame from base 1. Via the germline V gene, CDR1 is MGHRA and CDR2 YSYEKL. Library preparation employed the immunoSEQ multiplex PCR assay. This immuneACCESS table, as held by TCRdb, lists in-frame sequences with V and J called but not all clones. Of the missing ones, under half trace to an unresolved V gene in checked studies; the others have no known cause. The sample table records 100,000 to 120,000 clones; around 89% of these occur just once. The ten largest clones take up roughly 4% of the sample.

Rearrangement joined TRBV4-1 to TRBJ2-7; the D region is possibly TRBD1 or TRBD2, each matching across 5 bases. This TCR derives from a woman aged 55-69 years with lung cancer. Sequencing input: PBMCs. The CDR3 region reads CASSRDGPYEQYF. The nucleotide sequence reads as follows: TGCGCCAGCAGCCGGGACGGTCCCTACGAGCAGTACTTC.